The 27 T cell receptor beta chains below were found in one sample sequenced in a study of blood T cell repertoires in COVID-19. Sequencing was performed with immunoSEQ multiplex PCR; in TCRdb, only in-frame clones are kept and a portion is missing. The table shows 250,000 to 300,000 clones, with approximately 85% occurring only once. The source material was PBMCs or T cells enriched from blood (not recorded which). The source is a woman between 50 and 59 years old who had recovered from COVID-19.

This sequence joins TRBV21-1 and TRBJ2-1; TRBD1, as called in the table, went unchecked against the DNA. TRBV21-1 is marked as a pseudogene. This CDR3 spans 12 amino acids. CDR3 sequence: CASSKVWGEQFF. In DNA form, the CDR3 reads TGTGCCAGCAGCAAAGTTTGGGGCGAGCAGTTCTTC.

The chain links TRBV28 to TRBJ1-4; TRBD1 matches at 9 bases. The germline V gene encodes CDR1 MDHEN and CDR2 SYDVKM. With V trimmed by 5 bases and J by 6 bases, 7 bases remained unmatched. The CDR3 has 15 amino acids. CDR3 nucleotides: TGTGCCAGCAGTGGTCGGGACAGGGTTCATGAAAAACTGTTTTTT. As protein: CASSGRDRVHEKLFF.

This chain links TRBV9 with TRBJ2-1, with 11 nucleotides matching TRBD1. With V trimmed by 0 bases and J by 3 bases, 5 bases remained unmatched. There are 17 residues in the CDR3. CDR1 and CDR2 (germline): SGDLS, YYNGEE. Written as DNA, the CDR3 is TGTGCCAGCAGCGTAGAACCGGGACAGGGGGTCTACAATGAGCAGTTCTTC. As protein: CASSVEPGQGVYNEQFF.

The chain joins TRBV28 to TRBJ2-3; tentative D call: TRBD1 (5 bases). V dropped 2 bases and J dropped 8 bases, with 20 bases sitting between them. Germline loops: CDR1 MDHEN, CDR2 SYDVKM. The CDR3 loop spans 16 amino acids. CDR3 bases: TGTGCCAGCAGTTTAAAGGGGCCGCTCTTTTCGGGTACGCAGTATTTT. Its protein product is CASSLKGPLFSGTQYF.

The chain has TRBV28 and TRBJ1-5, with D hard to call. Trimming removed 8 bases at V and 2 bases at J, with 19 bases between. The length of the CDR3 is 16 residues. Looked up from germline, CDR1 is MDHEN and CDR2 is SYDVKM. The CDR3 spells CASSPRGWGGNQPQHF. The CDR3 DNA is TGTGCCAGCTCCCCTCGGGGTTGGGGTGGCAATCAGCCCCAGCATTTT.

This clone was observed a single time. The chain carries TRBV7-8 and TRBJ2-7, with 15 bases lining up with TRBD2. The CDR3 totals 17 residues. Germline lookup yields CDR1 SGHVS and CDR2 FQNEAQ. Losses at the gene ends were 5 bases for V and 5 bases for J; bases not matched to a gene: 10. The CDR3 DNA sequence: TGTGCCAGCAGCCTAGATGGGACTAGCGGGAGGAGTGACGAGCAGTACTTC. It yields the protein CASSLDGTSGRSDEQYF.

The chain combines TRBV4-1 with TRBJ2-7, with 10 bases matching TRBD2. Germline CDR1 is MGHRA and CDR2 is YSYEKL. Losses at the gene ends were 3 bases for V and 3 bases for J; bases not matched to a gene: 11. The CDR3 covers 17 residues. CDR3 sequence reads: CASSQRPLAGPNYEQYF. The CDR3, as DNA: TGCGCCAGCAGCCAGCGCCCACTAGCGGGACCCAACTACGAGCAGTACTTC.

The chain is built from TRBV28 and TRBJ2-6, with TRBD2 as a possible D gene (5 bases). Germline lookup yields CDR1 MDHEN and CDR2 SYDVKM. Deletions cut 5 bases from V and 3 bases from J, with 14 bases between. CDR3 length: 16 amino acids. The CDR3 loop reads CASSIYRGIGANVLTF. The CDR3 coding sequence is TGTGCCAGCAGTATTTATCGGGGAATTGGGGCCAACGTCCTGACTTTC.

The chain carries TRBV28 and TRBJ1-1; D may be TRBD1 (6 bases). The germline V gene has CDR1 MDHEN and CDR2 SYDVKM. The CDR3 sequence is 15 residues long. Trimming took off 2 bases at V and 3 bases at J, with 13 bases between the two ends. This chain's CDR3 is CASSLGSGADTEAFF. Here the CDR3 DNA reads TGTGCCAGCAGTTTAGGGTCAGGGGCGGACACTGAAGCTTTCTTT.

The chain employs TRBV2 and TRBJ1-5, with 8 positions matching TRBD1. Trimming took 7 bases from V and 2 from J; bases not matched to a gene: 4. The CDR3 length is 14 residues. Germline V CDR1 and CDR2: SNHLY, FYNNEI. CDR3 in amino acids: CASKLDRGNQPQHF. CDR3 nucleotide sequence: TGTGCCAGCAAATTGGACAGGGGCAATCAGCCCCAGCATTTT.

This sequence joins TRBV7-2 and TRBJ1-1; TRBD1 might be the D (6 bases). The CDR3 runs to 15 residues. Germline CDR1 and CDR2: SGHTA and FQGNSA. V lost 1 base, J lost 3 bases, and 12 bases lay in between. DNA for the CDR3: TGTGCCAGCAGCTTAGTTGGGGGCAGAGACACTGAAGCTTTCTTT. Translating it yields CASSLVGGRDTEAFF.

With respect to this clone: Other DNA sequences in the same sample also yield this CDR3. The V call is TRBV5-1, the J call TRBJ1-2; possible D gene TRBD1, 6 bases. Germline CDR1 SGHRS, CDR2 YFSETQ. This CDR3 has 13 residues. V lost 0 bases and J lost 3, with 6 bases in between. Here the CDR3 reads CASSLEGDYGYTF. CDR3 DNA sequence: TGCGCCAGCAGCTTGGAGGGGGACTATGGCTACACCTTC.

This clone has only a few counts. This chain joins TRBV11-1 and TRBJ2-7, with TRBD2 identical over 11 bases. With 2 bases clipped from V and 4 bases from J, the junction kept 4 bases outside the gene matches. Germline-derived CDR1 and CDR2 are SGHAT and FQDESV (reference sequence). This CDR3 comprises 15 residues. The CDR3 loop reads CASSLQLAGVYEQYF. CDR3 coding DNA: TGTGCCAGCAGCTTACAACTAGCGGGAGTTTACGAGCAGTACTTC.

This chain connects TRBV3-1 (or the pseudogene TRBV3-2) to TRBJ1-1; TRBD1 is a possible D gene (6 bases). V was cut by 3 bases and J by 0 bases, with 8 bases left in between. CDR1 and CDR2 (germline): LGHDT, YNNKEL (reference sequence). The CDR3 extends over 14 amino acids. Here the CDR3 DNA reads TGTGCCAGCAGCCACCGGACAGTGAACACTGAAGCTTTCTTT. It yields the protein CASSHRTVNTEAFF.

The J gene is TRBJ2-2, the V gene TRBV7-8, with D uncertain. The germline CDR1 and CDR2 sequences are SGHVS and FQNEAQ. CDR3 length: 14 residues. V was cut by 5 bases and J by 6 bases, with 13 bases left in between. The CDR3 DNA is TGTGCCAGCAGCCCATCTGGTGGCCCCGGGGAGCTGTTTTTT. This gives the protein CASSPSGGPGELFF.

The chain carries TRBV19 and TRBJ2-1; 10 nucleotides agree with TRBD2. The CDR3 loop spans 15 amino acids. The trim removed 5 bases at V and 4 bases at J, leaving 5 bases unmatched. Germline lookup yields CDR1 LNHDA and CDR2 SQIVND (reference sequence). The CDR3 region has the DNA TGTGCCAGTAGTCCCGGGACTAGCGTTTACAATGAGCAGTTCTTC. As protein: CASSPGTSVYNEQFF.

The chain employs TRBV28 and TRBJ1-2; weak D call: TRBD1 (6 bases). The CDR3 runs 11 residues. Trimming took off 5 bases at V and 13 bases at J, with 14 bases between the two ends. Germline values: CDR1 MDHEN, CDR2 SYDVKM. CDR3 amino acids: CASSGDTGTTF. The CDR3 DNA is TGTGCCAGCAGTGGGGATACAGGGACCACCTTC.

The rearrangement links TRBV2 to TRBJ2-1, with D unclear. This CDR3 contains 13 residues. V dropped 5 bases and J dropped 8 bases, with 13 bases sitting between them. Germline V gives CDR1 SNHLY, CDR2 FYNNEI. The CDR3 sequence is CASSHPRSYEQFF. CDR3 nucleotides: TGTGCCAGCAGTCACCCTCGGTCGTATGAGCAGTTCTTC.

The J gene is TRBJ1-2, the V gene TRBV7-2; 7 bases match TRBD1. Losses at the gene ends were 1 base for V and 7 bases for J; bases not matched to a gene: 6. CDR1 and CDR2 from the germline V gene are SGHTA and FQGNSA. The length of the CDR3 is 14 residues. CDR3 amino acids: CASSLVQGSGGYTF. CDR3 sequence (DNA): TGTGCCAGCAGCTTAGTACAGGGGAGTGGTGGCTACACCTTC.

V is TRBV29-1 and J is TRBJ1-5; D is unclear. Germline loops: CDR1 SQVTM, CDR2 ANQGSEA. Trimming removed 4 bases from V and 3 bases from J, with 10 bases in between. CDR3 length: 13 amino acids. The CDR3 bases are TGCAGCGTTGCTGAGGCCTCCAATCAGCCCCAGCATTTT. This encodes CSVAEASNQPQHF.

The chain is built from TRBV11-2 and TRBJ1-1; TRBD1 might be the D (5 bases). There are 13 residues in the CDR3. With 3 bases removed from V and 5 bases from J, the gap between germline ends came to 10 bases. Per the germline V gene, CDR1 is SGHAT and CDR2 is FQNNGV. This CDR3 reads CASSLERQTEAFF. The CDR3, as DNA: TGTGCCAGCAGCTTGGAGAGACAGACTGAAGCTTTCTTT.

This sequence joins TRBV7-9 and TRBJ1-3, with TRBD1 as a possible D gene (5 bases). Trimming stripped 1 base from V and 2 bases from J, with 12 bases between. The V gene's germline CDR1 is SEHNR and CDR2 FQNEAQ (reference sequence). The CDR3 runs to 16 residues. The CDR3 sequence is CASSLGQGGPGNTIYF. CDR3 coding DNA: TGTGCCAGCAGCTTAGGTCAGGGAGGACCTGGAAACACCATATATTTT.

This chain uses TRBV5-6 with TRBJ1-2; D might be TRBD1 (5 bases). V was shortened by 1 base and J by 2 bases, with 12 bases between the two germline ends. The CDR3 has 15 amino acids. Germline loops: CDR1 SGHDT, CDR2 YYEEEE. In DNA form, the CDR3 reads TGTGCCAGCAGCTTGAGGACAACCTTGAACTATGGCTACACCTTC. This gives the protein CASSLRTTLNYGYTF.

This clone was seen a few times. The rearrangement links TRBV19 to TRBJ1-4, with 8 bases aligning to TRBD1. Germline V lookup: CDR1 LNHDA, CDR2 SQIVND (reference sequence). V lost 6 bases to trimming and J lost 3 bases; unmatched junction nucleotides: 6. This CDR3 region has 15 residues. The DNA of the CDR3 is TGTGCCAGTAGCTGGACAGGGATCCCTAATGAAAAACTGTTTTTT. This sequence encodes CASSWTGIPNEKLFF.

The V call is TRBV18, the J call TRBJ2-1; 13 bases align to TRBD2. J was trimmed by 0 bases and V by 3 bases; bases with no gene match: 8. This CDR3 region has 19 residues. The germline CDR1 and CDR2 sequences are KGHSH and LQKENI. This CDR3 reads CASSPGLAGEGASYNEQFF. CDR3 nucleotides: TGTGCCAGCTCACCCGGACTAGCGGGAGAGGGGGCCTCCTACAATGAGCAGTTCTTC.

The V and J genes are TRBV12-3 or TRBV12-4 and TRBJ2-4; D might be TRBD1 (5 bases). This CDR3 has 13 residues. The V end was cut by 3 bases, the J end by 15 bases, with 18 bases between. The CDR3, as DNA: TGTGCCAGCAGTTTGGTCCTTGGGGCGAAGTTGTACTTC. Translation: CASSLVLGAKLYF.

This clone occurred once. The chain employs TRBV5-4 and TRBJ2-1; D is perhaps TRBD2 (6 bases). Between the trimmed V and J ends, which lost 3 bases and 3 bases, there was a span of 16 bases. Germline V lookup: CDR1 SGHNT, CDR2 YYREEE (reference sequence). This CDR3 has 16 residues. CDR3 in DNA: TGTGCCAGCAGCTCGGAGGGAAGGGGAGTCTACAATGAGCAGTTCTTC. Translating it yields CASSSEGRGVYNEQFF. The full variable domain, its missing parts supplied by reference TRBV5-4 and TRBJ2-1, is ETGVTQSPTHLIKTRGQQVTLRCSSQSGHNTVSWYQQALGQGPQFIFQYYREEENGRGNFPPRFSGLQFPNYSSELNVNALELDDSALYLCASSSEGRGVYNEQFFGPGTRLTVL.